This record looks at one TCR beta chain sequence and its context. What antigen it recognizes has not been identified. Base-call qualities are not available, and no considerably larger clone is one nucleotide away. Libraries were constructed by the immunoSEQ multiplex PCR assay. TCRdb took this table from immuneACCESS and kept in-frame rearrangements with V and J called. Such tables lack part of the clones; where checked against another copy, unresolved V genes explain under half of the gap, and the rest is unexplained. The sample table records tens of thousands of clones; roughly 91% of these occur just once. The ten largest account for over 5% of the sample. These data are taken from a study of T cell changes during pregnancy in multiple sclerosis (dated by TCRdb to the late 2010s). Looking at the study overall: Changes in the T cell repertoire over the course of pregnancy were examined in this study in women with multiple sclerosis.

Relative to germline, V is missing 3 bases and J is missing 8 bases, with 9 bases of the junction outside any gene match. The germline V gene provides CDR1 SGDLS and CDR2 YYNGEE. There are 15 amino acids in the CDR3, from cysteine to phenylalanine inclusive. Only the CDR3 region is kept as DNA, spanning 45 bases read in frame from base 1. The sample here was CD8+ T cells from peripheral blood mononuclear cells, taken in the second trimester of pregnancy. This clonotype was sampled from a female donor with multiple sclerosis, enrolled in a pregnancy study. The rearranged segments are TRBV9 and TRBJ2-1; TRBD1 agrees with 9 junctional bases. The DNA sequence is TGTGCCAGCAGCGACGCCGGGACAGGGTTCCATGAGCAGTTCTTC. Its amino acids are CASSDAGTGFHEQFF.